This entry describes one T cell receptor beta chain. Its antigen remains unidentified. V was shortened by 1 base and J by 14 bases, with 16 bases between the two germline ends. The germline gives CDR1 SGHRS, CDR2 YFSETQ. This CDR3 is 14 amino acids long. The TCR library protocol attached unique molecular identifiers to the individual cDNA molecules. TCRdb used MiXCR to reprocess the 5' RACE reads, holding one entry per CDR3 protein. This table has approximately 90,000 distinct CDR3 sequences, about 11% appearing once. The data originate from a study of early T cells in non-severe SARS-CoV-2 infection. Study background: Chains were not paired, and sequencing was done on bulk RNA from unsorted whole blood. Whole-study findings and limits: In VDJdb matching, anti-spike CD8 responses were favored while private and CD4 specificities went missing.

The receptor was isolated from an adult who was a healthcare worker with PCR-confirmed SARS-CoV-2 infection or an uninfected control (not recorded which). V usage is TRBV5-1 and J usage is TRBJ1-6; D is uncertain. The sample was whole blood, taken at baseline. The CDR3 bases are TGCGCCAGCAGCTTGAACGGTGGAATTTCGGCCCTCCACTTT. Amino acid sequence: CASSLNGGISALHF.